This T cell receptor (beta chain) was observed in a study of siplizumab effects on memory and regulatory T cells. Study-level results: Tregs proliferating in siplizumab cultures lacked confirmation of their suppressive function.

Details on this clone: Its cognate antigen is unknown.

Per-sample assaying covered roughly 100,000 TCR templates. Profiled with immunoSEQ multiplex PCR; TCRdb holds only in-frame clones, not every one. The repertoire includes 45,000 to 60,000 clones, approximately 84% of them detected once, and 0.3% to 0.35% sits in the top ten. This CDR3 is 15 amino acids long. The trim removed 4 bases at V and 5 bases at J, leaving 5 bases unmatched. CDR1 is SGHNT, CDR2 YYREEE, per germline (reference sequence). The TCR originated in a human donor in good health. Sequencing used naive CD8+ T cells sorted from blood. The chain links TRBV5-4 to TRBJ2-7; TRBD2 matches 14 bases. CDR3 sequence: CASSTPGLAGDEQYF. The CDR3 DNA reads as TGTGCCAGCAGCACCCCGGGACTAGCGGGAGACGAGCAGTACTTC.